This T cell receptor beta chain was captured in a study of Ad26.COV2.S vaccination and SARS-CoV-2 variants. Study information: Donor had been placed in the Ad26.COV2.S arm of the COV1001 trial. Administration of Ad26.COV2.S was intramuscular, either once or twice 56 days apart.

The repertoire was sequenced with immunoSEQ multiplex PCR; TCRdb's copy has only in-frame clones and lacks some. Among 300,000 to 400,000 clones, around 90% were seen once, and the ten largest hold about 3.4%. Noted treatment: some 20 received Ad26.COV2.S at low or high dose, single or two shots; roughly 5 received placebo; per-sample allocation not given. All samples were drawn on day 63, counting from the first vaccine or placebo injection. The vaccine antigen was prefusion-stabilized Wuhan SARS-CoV-2 spike. Comments on this clone: Its antigen is not identified.

Overall study findings and caveats: People given the vaccine had a wider spike-specific TCR breadth than placebo recipients did.

With V trimmed by 5 bases and J by 6 bases, 6 bases remained unmatched. This CDR3 is 14 amino acids long. Germline loops: CDR1 MNHEY, CDR2 SVGAGI. This chain uses TRBV6-5 with TRBJ2-3; 9 nucleotides agree with TRBD1. The specimen was peripheral blood, collected in a trial of Ad26.COV2.S vaccine versus placebo. The receptor was derived from a person aged 18-60 years who received the Ad26.COV2.S COVID-19 vaccine or a placebo. For the CDR3, the DNA is TGTGCCAGCAGTCCCGGACAGGGGTCCGATACGCAGTATTTT. Translation gives CASSPGQGSDTQYF.